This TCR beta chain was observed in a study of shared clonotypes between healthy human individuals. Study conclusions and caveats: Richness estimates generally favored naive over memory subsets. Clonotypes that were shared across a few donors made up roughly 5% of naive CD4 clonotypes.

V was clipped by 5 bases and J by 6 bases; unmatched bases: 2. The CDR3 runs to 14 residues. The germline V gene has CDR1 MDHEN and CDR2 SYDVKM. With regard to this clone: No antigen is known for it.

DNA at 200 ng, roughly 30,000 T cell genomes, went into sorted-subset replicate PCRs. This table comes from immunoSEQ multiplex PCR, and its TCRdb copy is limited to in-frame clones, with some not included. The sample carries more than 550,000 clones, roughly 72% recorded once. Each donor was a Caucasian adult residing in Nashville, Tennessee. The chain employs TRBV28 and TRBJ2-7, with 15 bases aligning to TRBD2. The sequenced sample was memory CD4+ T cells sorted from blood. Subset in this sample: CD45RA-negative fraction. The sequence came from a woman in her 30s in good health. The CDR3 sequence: CASSGTSGRFEQYF. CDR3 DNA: TGTGCCAGCAGTGGGACTAGCGGGAGGTTCGAGCAGTACTTC.